The 28 T cell receptor beta chains presented below share a single source sample, sequenced in a study of regulatory T cells in long-lasting Graves disease. The time point denotes: persistent/refractory GD, antithyroid drugs over 5 years with positive TRAb. TCR sequences were obtained from RNA taken from PBMCs. Researchers made TCR beta libraries by using iRepertoire HTBI primers and running Arm-PCR on CDR3 regions. TCRdb fed the multiplex PCR reads into MiXCR, producing one record per CDR3 protein. The repertoire holds roughly 400,000 distinct CDR3 sequences, with around 20% as singletons. The sample was peripheral blood mononuclear cells (PBMCs), taken when the disease was refractory, from a patient treated with antithyroid drugs. These receptor sequences come from a female donor with Graves disease.

The table lists this clonotype with a few counts. This chain uses TRBV29-1 with TRBJ2-2; D may correspond to TRBD1 or TRBD2 (5 bases each). The CDR3 loop spans 13 amino acids. With 6 bases removed from V and 2 bases from J, the gap between germline ends came to 10 bases. Germline CDR1 SQVTM, CDR2 ANQGSEA. The CDR3 DNA is TGCAGCGTCCCGGGACCTAACACCGGGGAGCTGTTTTTT. It yields the protein CSVPGPNTGELFF.

The genes are TRBV20-1 and TRBJ1-5; 8 bases align to TRBD1. The V and J ends lost 1 base and 5 bases, in that order; junction bases with no gene match: 4. Germline V lookup: CDR1 DFQATT, CDR2 SNEGSKA (reference sequence). The CDR3 runs 14 residues. CDR3 nucleotide sequence: TGCAGTGCTAGAGGCAGGGGGCTAGATCAGCCCCAGCATTTT. Encoded protein: CSARGRGLDQPQHF.

This clonotype came up a few times. This rearrangement joins TRBV12-3 or TRBV12-4 to TRBJ1-6; D remains unclear. This CDR3 is 14 amino acids long. V lost 1 base and J 10 bases, leaving 11 bases between the germline ends. The CDR3 sequence is CASSLDGSGSPLHF. The CDR3 nucleotides are TGTGCCAGCAGTTTAGACGGATCTGGGTCACCCCTCCACTTT.

This clonotype has a count of ten or more. This chain connects TRBV27 to TRBJ1-5; tentatively, D is TRBD1 (5 bases). CDR1 and CDR2 from the germline V gene are MNHEY and SMNVEV (reference sequence). The CDR3 spans 17 residues. V dropped 2 bases and J dropped 1 base, with 15 bases sitting between them. CDR3 region: CASSLPGQPLSNQPQHF. In DNA form, the CDR3 reads TGTGCCAGCAGTTTACCGGGGCAGCCGTTGAGCAATCAGCCCCAGCATTTT.

This clonotype was seen only a few times. The rearrangement uses TRBV6-2 or TRBV6-3 and TRBJ1-5; possible D gene TRBD1, 5 bases. V gave up 8 bases and J gave up 5 bases, with 16 bases separating them. Germline V lookup: CDR1 MNHEY, CDR2 SVGEGT. This CDR3 spans 14 amino acids. The CDR3 protein is CASSGIRGHQPQHF. The DNA of the CDR3 is TGTGCCAGCTCGGGCATTAGGGGTCATCAGCCCCAGCATTTT.

This clonotype was detected only a few times. CDR3 sequence: CASRKQGANTGELFF. The CDR3 DNA reads TGTGCCAGTAGAAAACAGGGGGCGAACACCGGGGAGCTGTTTTTT. The J gene is TRBJ2-2, the V gene TRBV19, with TRBD1 matching 8 bases. Trimming took 6 bases from V and 0 from J; bases not matched to a gene: 3. The CDR3 has 15 residues. Germline CDR1 is LNHDA and CDR2 is SQIVND (reference sequence).

This clonotype occurred once. V and J are TRBV20-1 and TRBJ2-7, with D hard to call. V dropped 5 bases and J dropped 7 bases, with 9 bases sitting between them. The CDR3 length is 10 residues. Germline V gene data show CDR1 as DFQATT and CDR2 as SNEGSKA (reference sequence). The chain's CDR3 is CSAGPEEQYF. As DNA, the CDR3 is TGCAGTGCTGGACCGGAGGAGCAGTACTTC.

Concerning this clonotype itself: This probably arose from a read error, given a far larger clone one base away. This chain connects TRBV9 to TRBJ1-1, with unresolved D. V lost 0 bases, J lost 3 bases, and 3 bases lay in between. Germline V lookup: CDR1 SGDLS, CDR2 YYNGEE. This CDR3 is built from 12 residues. This CDR3 reads CASSVGDTEAFF. DNA for the CDR3: TGTGCCAGCAGCGTAGGGGACACTGAAGCTTTCTTT.

Regarding this clonotype: A read error may explain this, as a much larger clone is one base away. The rearrangement uses TRBV2 and TRBJ2-5; 9 bases fit TRBD1. The J segment lost 4 bases and the V segment lost 6 bases, leaving 3 bases of the junction unmatched. CDR1 is SNHLY and CDR2 is FYNNEI in the germline V gene. This CDR3 is built from 13 residues. This CDR3 is CASSRTGAETQYF. CDR3 sequence (DNA): TGTGCCAGCAGCCGGACAGGGGCAGAGACCCAGTACTTC.

This clonotype was counted ten times or more. This sequence joins TRBV12-3 or TRBV12-4 and TRBJ1-6; TRBD1 is a possible D gene (6 bases). The CDR3 is made up of 14 amino acids. V lost 5 bases and J lost 10, with 15 bases in between. CDR3 protein: CASSPTGPYSPLHF. CDR3 nucleotide sequence: TGTGCCAGCAGTCCGACAGGACCTTACTCACCCCTCCACTTT.

This clonotype was observed a few times. The chain is built from TRBV5-1 and TRBJ2-7, with D possibly TRBD1 on 6 matching bases. Germline values: CDR1 SGHRS, CDR2 YFSETQ. CDR3 length equals 12 residues. Between the trimmed V and J ends, which lost 5 bases and 3 bases, there was a span of 9 bases. The chain's CDR3 is CASRRGHYEQYF. In DNA form, the CDR3 reads TGCGCCAGCAGACGGGGACACTACGAGCAGTACTTC.

This chain connects TRBV19 to TRBJ2-2, with TRBD1 matching over 7 bases. J was trimmed by 7 bases and V by 7 bases; bases with no gene match: 9. Germline V gives CDR1 LNHDA, CDR2 SQIVND (reference sequence). The CDR3 has 14 amino acids. In nucleotides, the CDR3 is TGTGCCAGTAAAGACAGGGTGGGAATCGGGGAGCTGTTTTTT. Protein product: CASKDRVGIGELFF.

Ten or more counts support this clonotype. The genes are TRBV2 and TRBJ2-6, with D perhaps TRBD1 (6 bases). The CDR3 is made up of 15 amino acids. Per germline, CDR1 SNHLY and CDR2 FYNNEI. The V end lost 8 bases, the J end lost 0 bases, and 11 bases lay between the germline ends. The CDR3 loop is CASGEGGSGANVLTF. CDR3 bases: TGTGCCAGCGGGGAAGGGGGCTCTGGGGCCAACGTCCTGACTTTC.

Ten or more counts support this clonotype. This chain connects TRBV2 to TRBJ1-5; no reliable D call. The CDR3 runs to 13 residues. The germline gives CDR1 SNHLY, CDR2 FYNNEI. Trimming took 3 bases from V and 4 from J, leaving 7 bases between them. The CDR3 DNA is TGTGCCAGCAGTGATTACAGTAATCAGCCCCAGCATTTT. Translation gives CASSDYSNQPQHF.

This clonotype was observed many times. CDR3 protein: CASSPTGQLEQYF. CDR3 bases: TGTGCCAGCAGCCCCACGGGGCAACTTGAGCAGTACTTC. The V and J genes are TRBV11-2 and TRBJ2-7; perhaps D is TRBD1 or TRBD2 (5 bases each). The CDR3 has 13 amino acids. With 5 bases removed from V and 7 bases from J, the gap between germline ends came to 15 bases. The germline gives CDR1 SGHAT, CDR2 FQNNGV.

This clonotype has a handful of counts. The gene calls are TRBV9 and TRBJ2-4, with 8 positions matching TRBD1. This CDR3 comprises 20 residues. Germline V gives CDR1 SGDLS, CDR2 YYNGEE. V lost 0 bases and J lost 7; bases outside the gene matches: 21. The CDR3 is CASSVDPVDRGKPSPNIQYF. Here the CDR3 DNA reads TGTGCCAGCAGCGTAGATCCGGTTGACAGGGGCAAACCGTCCCCCAACATTCAGTACTTC. The full variable domain, completed using reference TRBV9 and TRBJ2-4, is DSGVTQTPKHLITATGQRVTLRCSPRSGDLSVYWYQQSLDQGLQFLIQYYNGEERAKGNILERFSAQQFPDLHSELNLSSLELGDSALYFCASSVDPVDRGKPSPNIQYFGAGTRLSVL.

In its sample, this clonotype was seen a few times. J is TRBJ1-2 and V is TRBV9; 7 nucleotides agree with TRBD1. The germline V gene encodes CDR1 SGDLS and CDR2 YYNGEE. This CDR3 contains 15 residues. J was trimmed by 4 bases and V by 0 bases; bases with no gene match: 6. The CDR3 region has the DNA TGTGCCAGCAGCGTAGATCGGACAGGAGGCTATGGCTACACCTTC. Translating it yields CASSVDRTGGYGYTF.

This clonotype is deemed medium-sized. The rearrangement links TRBV7-2 to TRBJ1-2, with D unclear. CDR1 is SGHTA, CDR2 FQGNSA, per germline. V lost 5 bases, J lost 7 bases, and 8 bases lay in between. The CDR3 extends over 11 amino acids. The CDR3 protein is CASSRAFGYTF. CDR3 bases: TGTGCCAGCAGCCGGGCATTTGGCTACACCTTC.

This chain connects TRBV7-9 to TRBJ1-4, with D tentatively TRBD1 (6 bases). The ends were cut back, 4 bases at V and 7 bases at J, with 25 bases in the middle. Germline V gene sequence: CDR1 SEHNR, CDR2 FQNEAQ (reference sequence). This CDR3 contains 18 residues. CDR3 bases: TGTGCCAGCAGCTCAACGGGGGCAGGGGTTGCCCTTGGTGAAAAACTGTTTTTT. Translation gives CASSSTGAGVALGEKLFF. Variable domain in full (rest from reference TRBV7-9 and TRBJ1-4): DTGVSQNPRHKITKRGQNVTFRCDPISEHNRLYWYRQTLGQGPEFLTYFQNEAQLEKSRLLSDRFSAERPKGSFSTLEIQRTEQGDSAMYLCASSSTGAGVALGEKLFFGSGTQLSVL.

Notes on this clonotype: This may stem from a read error, because a much larger clone lies one nucleotide away. The V gene is TRBV12-3 or TRBV12-4, the J gene TRBJ2-2; TRBD2 aligns across 7 bases. CDR3 length: 17 amino acids. CDR3 in DNA: TGTGCCGGCAGTTTAGGTCTAGCGGACATAAACACCGGGGAGCTGTTTTTT. Residues: CAGSLGLADINTGELFF.

This chain uses TRBV4-1 with TRBJ1-1; D is possibly TRBD1 (5 bases). Per germline, CDR1 MGHRA and CDR2 YSYEKL. CDR3 size: 14 residues. V was pared by 2 bases and J by 9 bases, with 16 bases between. The CDR3 DNA is TGCGCCAGCAGCCAAACTTCCGGGGCACCCCAAGCTTTCTTT. It specifies CASSQTSGAPQAFF.

Many counts were recorded for this clonotype. The chain has TRBV5-6 and TRBJ2-5, with TRBD2 identical over 10 bases. V lost 3 bases to trimming and J lost 0 bases; unmatched junction nucleotides: 14. CDR3 length: 19 residues. Looked up from germline, CDR1 is SGHDT and CDR2 is YYEEEE. The CDR3 is CASSSGASGSLGNQETQYF. CDR3 bases: TGTGCCAGCAGCTCAGGGGCTAGCGGGAGTTTGGGGAACCAAGAGACCCAGTACTTC. Full variable domain (outside the CDR3, taken from reference TRBV5-6 and TRBJ2-5): DAGVTQSPTHLIKTRGQQVTLRCSPKSGHDTVSWYQQALGQGPQFIFQYYEEEERQRGNFPDRFSGHQFPNYSSELNVNALLLGDSALYLCASSSGASGSLGNQETQYFGPGTRLLVL.

This clonotype was recorded at least ten times. The CDR3 protein is CASSPSPGAFF. The CDR3 DNA reads TGTGCCAGCAGCCCAAGCCCGGGAGCTTTCTTT. The chain uses TRBV11-1 and TRBJ1-1; D remains ambiguous. The CDR3 extends over 11 amino acids. V was trimmed by 5 bases and J by 10 bases, leaving 11 bases between them. Germline V gives CDR1 SGHAT, CDR2 FQDESV (reference sequence).

This clonotype was found many times. The rearrangement uses TRBV7-2 and TRBJ2-2, with a tentative D call TRBD1 (6 bases). The V gene's germline CDR1 is SGHTA and CDR2 FQGNSA. The CDR3 runs to 14 residues. Trimming shortened V by 5 bases and J by 5 bases, and 12 bases separated the two germline ends. The CDR3, as DNA: TGTGCCAGCAGCGCTGTACAGGGAACCGGGGAGCTGTTTTTT. Amino acids: CASSAVQGTGELFF.

This clonotype was seen more than once but under ten times. The chain couples TRBV12-3 or TRBV12-4 to TRBJ2-4; TRBD1 matches 10 bases. V dropped 4 bases and J dropped 0; count of bases not matched to a gene: 6. The CDR3 length is 17 residues. CDR3 residues: CASSSAGQGVAKNIQYF. CDR3 nucleotide sequence: TGTGCCAGCAGTTCCGCCGGACAGGGGGTAGCCAAAAACATTCAGTACTTC.

This clonotype was detected ten times or more. This rearrangement joins TRBV19 to TRBJ1-5; maybe TRBD1 (6 bases). The CDR3 has 14 amino acids. The germline gives CDR1 LNHDA, CDR2 SQIVND (reference sequence). V gave up 6 bases and J gave up 2 bases, with 11 bases separating them. The CDR3 DNA is TGTGCCAGTAGCGAATACAGGGGCAATCAGCCCCAGCATTTT. Amino acid sequence: CASSEYRGNQPQHF.

This clonotype was detected many times. The chain has TRBV12-3 or TRBV12-4 and TRBJ2-7, with D possibly being TRBD2 (5 bases). CDR3 size: 15 residues. V was shortened by 2 bases and J by 7 bases, with 18 bases between the two germline ends. The CDR3 spells CASSLPLATVGEQYF. The DNA for the CDR3 is TGTGCCAGCAGTTTACCCCTAGCAACGGTGGGGGAGCAGTACTTC.

The J gene is TRBJ2-5, the V gene TRBV7-2; TRBD1 matches 9 bases. Trimming removed 3 bases from V and 5 bases from J; junction bases left unmatched: 10. Germline-derived CDR1 and CDR2 are SGHTA and FQGNSA. The CDR3 consists of 16 residues. The CDR3 here is CASSFGLGQGTETQYF. The CDR3, as DNA: TGTGCCAGCAGCTTCGGACTGGGACAGGGAACTGAGACCCAGTACTTC.